The clone carrying this TCR beta chain was seen many times. The antigen is not known. Uncontrolled infection, other autoimmune disease, pregnancy and lactation each barred patients from inclusion. It was 8.5 to 10 ml of fresh peripheral blood that supplied the PBMCs. The TCR beta CDR3 regions underwent amplification using RNA transcripts as the source. Using the HTBI primer set, a first-round RT-PCR was run on the TCR CDR3. TCRdb re-called the multiplex PCR reads with MiXCR, one entry per CDR3 protein. The sample holds about 340,000 distinct CDR3 sequences, approximately 22% seen once. This entry comes from a study of T cells in Graves' hyperthyroidism and ophthalmopathy. Study-level results: Most thyroid clonotypes expanded above 0.001 appeared in blood too. Ophthalmopathy got predicted by the model a median approximately 6.3 months before its onset.

The material sequenced was blood. This TCR was recovered from a woman between 45 and 60 years old with Graves' hyperthyroidism.

The CDR3 nucleotides read TGTGCCATCAGTAGCCGGGACACAGATCAGCCCCAGCATTTT. Encoded protein: CAISSRDTDQPQHF. The chain uses TRBV10-3 and TRBJ1-5; possibly TRBD1 for D (6 bases). Between the trimmed V and J ends, which lost 5 bases and 5 bases, there was a span of 13 bases. The CDR3 extends over 14 amino acids. Per germline, CDR1 ENHRY and CDR2 SYGVKD.